The 27 T cell receptor beta chains listed next were all sequenced from one sample in a study of T-cell memory formation after mild COVID-19. MiXCR, applied by TCRdb to the 5' RACE reads, yields one record per CDR3 protein. The table records tens of thousands of distinct CDR3 sequences, around a quarter of them present only once. Source material: PBMCs or a T cell subset sorted from them (not recorded which). All receptors come from a man between 18 and 35 years old who had mild COVID-19 (a few samples of this study predate the infection). Cell type and time point are not known.

The rearrangement uses TRBV12-3 or TRBV12-4 and TRBJ2-7; the D gene is possibly TRBD1 (5 bases). This CDR3 contains 12 residues. With 3 bases removed from V and 4 bases from J, the gap between germline ends came to 7 bases. The CDR3 here is CASSLGRYEQYV. In DNA, the CDR3 is TGTGCCAGCAGTTTGGGGCGATACGAGCAGTACGTC.

This clonotype was found a few times. The CDR3 protein is CASSPLPSSYNEQFF. The DNA of the CDR3 is TGTGCCAGCAGCCCGCTTCCCAGCTCCTACAATGAGCAGTTCTTC. The chain uses TRBV14 and TRBJ2-1; D call uncertain. This CDR3 region has 15 residues. The V and J ends lost 4 bases and 0 bases respectively, with 10 bases between them. Germline CDR1 SGHDN, CDR2 FVKESK.

CDR3 nucleotide sequence: TGTGCCAGCAGCTTGTGGGGCAGCTTATACACTGAAGCTTTCTTT. Amino acids: CASSLWGSLYTEAFF. The chain has TRBV5-5 and TRBJ1-1; tentative D call: TRBD1 (5 bases). V was trimmed by 1 base and J by 3 bases, leaving 13 bases between them. In germline, CDR1 is SGHKS, CDR2 YYEKEE (reference sequence). This CDR3 is 15 amino acids long.

The V call is TRBV9, the J call TRBJ2-3, with D tentatively TRBD1 (5 bases). The germline V gene has CDR1 SGDLS and CDR2 YYNGEE. Trimming pared 3 bases from V and 2 bases from J, leaving 22 bases between. The CDR3 is made up of 18 amino acids. This chain's CDR3 is CASSAEKPGARITDTQYF. The CDR3 DNA reads TGTGCCAGCAGCGCCGAGAAGCCTGGGGCCCGAATCACAGATACGCAGTATTTT.

The chain is built from TRBV4-3 and TRBJ2-3; D is uncertain. V lost 1 base and J 5 bases, leaving 7 bases between the germline ends. This CDR3 spans 13 amino acids. Germline CDR1 reads LGHNA; CDR2 reads YSLEER. CDR3 in amino acids: CASSQGEGDTQYF. CDR3 DNA sequence: TGCGCCAGCAGCCAAGGGGAAGGAGATACGCAGTATTTT.

This sequence joins TRBV19 and TRBJ2-3; TRBD1 aligns across 8 bases. Per germline, CDR1 LNHDA and CDR2 SQIVND (reference sequence). The ends lost 7 bases at V and 4 bases at J; junction bases unmatched: 7. CDR3 length equals 14 residues. The CDR3 reads CASKLQGAADTQYF. As DNA, the CDR3 is TGTGCCAGTAAGCTGCAGGGGGCCGCAGATACGCAGTATTTT.

This chain joins TRBV11-1 and TRBJ1-3; no clear D. V dropped 5 bases and J dropped 4 bases, with 12 bases sitting between them. The CDR3 contains 14 residues. Germline V gene lookup returns CDR1 SGHAT and CDR2 FQDESV (reference sequence). CDR3 in DNA: TGTGCCAGCAGCGCAGTTGGACCAGGAAACACCATATATTTT. Translating it yields CASSAVGPGNTIYF.

This clonotype was picked up a small number of times. This rearrangement joins TRBV29-1 to TRBJ2-5; no reliable D call. V lost 4 bases, J lost 5 bases, and 11 bases lay in between. CDR1 SQVTM and CDR2 ANQGSEA come from the germline V gene. This CDR3 has 12 amino acids. CDR3 DNA: TGCAGCGTTGGGAAGGGTGGGGAGACCCAGTACTTC. It encodes CSVGKGGETQYF.

In its sample, this clonotype was seen many times. This chain joins TRBV5-1 and TRBJ2-1; D unresolved. V shed 0 bases and J shed 1 base, with 8 bases lying between them. This CDR3 spans 15 amino acids. CDR1 SGHRS and CDR2 YFSETQ come from the germline V gene. The CDR3 sequence: CASSLAEFSYNEQFF. The CDR3 DNA is TGCGCCAGCAGCTTGGCGGAATTTTCCTACAATGAGCAGTTCTTC. Drawing the rest from reference TRBV5-1 and TRBJ2-1, the complete variable domain is KAGVTQTPRYLIKTRGQQVTLSCSPISGHRSVSWYQQTPGQGLQFLFEYFSETQRNKGNFPGRFSGRQFSNSRSEMNVSTLELGDSALYLCASSLAEFSYNEQFFGPGTRLTVL.

The chain combines TRBV6-6 with TRBJ1-4; tentatively, D is TRBD1 (6 bases). Per the germline V gene, CDR1 is MNHNY and CDR2 is SVGAGI (reference sequence). Trimming left V 2 bases short and J 0 bases short, with 19 bases between. The CDR3 sequence is 19 residues long. The CDR3 loop reads CASSYGLWTETATNEKLFF. CDR3 DNA: TGTGCCAGCAGTTACGGATTGTGGACAGAGACTGCAACTAATGAAAAACTGTTTTTT.

The DNA for the CDR3 is TGTGCCAGCAGCGTAGGGGGGGGGCCCCTAGTTGAGCAGTACTTC. Protein sequence: CASSVGGGPLVEQYF. This rearrangement joins TRBV9 to TRBJ2-7; tentatively, D is TRBD2 (7 bases). The CDR3 loop spans 15 amino acids. Germline CDR1 and CDR2: SGDLS and YYNGEE. V was trimmed by 0 bases and J by 7 bases, leaving 17 bases between them.

The chain carries TRBV7-9 and TRBJ2-1; tentatively, D is TRBD2 (6 bases). CDR1 and CDR2 from the germline V gene are SEHNR and FQNEAQ (reference sequence). Trimming pared 1 base from V and 4 bases from J, leaving 14 bases between. The CDR3 is made up of 16 amino acids. The CDR3 nucleotides are TGTGCCAGCAGCTTAGTACCGGGACTGGGATACAATGAGCAGTTCTTC. Amino acids: CASSLVPGLGYNEQFF. The variable domain in full, with the rest retrieved from reference TRBV7-9 and TRBJ2-1, is DTGVSQNPRHKITKRGQNVTFRCDPISEHNRLYWYRQTLGQGPEFLTYFQNEAQLEKSRLLSDRFSAERPKGSFSTLEIQRTEQGDSAMYLCASSLVPGLGYNEQFFGPGTRLTVL.

V and J are TRBV7-9 and TRBJ1-2, with a weak D call TRBD1 (5 bases). CDR1 is SEHNR and CDR2 is FQNEAQ in the germline V gene (reference sequence). Trimming removed 3 bases from V and 2 bases from J, with 7 bases in between. There are 13 residues in the CDR3. In DNA form, the CDR3 reads TGTGCCAGCAGCTTTACAGGAAACTATGGCTACACCTTC. Its translation: CASSFTGNYGYTF.

This clonotype was found a few times. This chain uses TRBV19 with TRBJ1-2; no clear D gene. V was cut by 2 bases and J by 2 bases, with 12 bases left in between. This CDR3 region has 15 residues. The germline V gene has CDR1 LNHDA and CDR2 SQIVND (reference sequence). CDR3 bases: TGTGCCAGTAGTATATCCCCTTTCGGGAACTATGGCTACACCTTC. Its translation: CASSISPFGNYGYTF.

The chain has TRBV28 and TRBJ1-5; D is unclear. Germline V gene sequence: CDR1 MDHEN, CDR2 SYDVKM. The ends were cut back, 6 bases at V and 10 bases at J, with 7 bases in the middle. The CDR3 is 10 amino acids. CDR3 DNA sequence: TGTGCCAGCAGCTCCCGCCCCCAGCATTTT. Translating gives CASSSRPQHF.

This clonotype was seen ten or more times. The chain links TRBV19 to TRBJ2-7, with D possibly being TRBD1 (6 bases). CDR1 and CDR2 (germline): LNHDA, SQIVND (reference sequence). The germline V and J ends were trimmed by 6 bases and 2 bases, with 11 bases remaining between them. CDR3 length: 13 residues. For the CDR3, the DNA is TGTGCCAGTAGCCCGGGACAAGCCTACGAGCAGTACTTC. Translating it yields CASSPGQAYEQYF.

This clonotype was observed a handful of times. J is TRBJ2-1 and V is TRBV6-2 or TRBV6-3; D is perhaps TRBD2 (5 bases). This CDR3 has 16 amino acids. Deletions cut 2 bases from V and 1 base from J, with 12 bases between. Germline assignment: CDR1 MNHEY and CDR2 SVGEGT. In DNA, the CDR3 is TGTGCCAGCAGTTACAGCCGGGGTCCTTCCTACAATGAGCAGTTCTTC. It codes for CASSYSRGPSYNEQFF.

Only one count was recorded for this clonotype. The chain has TRBV25-1 and TRBJ1-1; the match to TRBD1 covers 8 bases. J lost 3 bases, V lost 4 bases, and 4 bases had no gene match. This CDR3 is built from 14 residues. Germline V gene data show CDR1 as MGHDK and CDR2 as SYGVNS. For the CDR3, the DNA is TGTGCCAGCAGTGTTAACAGGGGGTACACTGAAGCTTTCTTT. Amino acids: CASSVNRGYTEAFF. The full variable domain, in which reference TRBV25-1 and TRBJ1-1 provide the parts outside the CDR3, is EADIYQTPRYLVIGTGKKITLECSQTMGHDKMYWYQQDPGMELHLIHYSYGVNSTEKGDLSSESTVSRIRTEHFPLTLESARPSHTSQYLCASSVNRGYTEAFFGQGTRLTVV.

The chain carries TRBV4-2 and TRBJ2-5, with D unresolved. The CDR3 totals 14 residues. V was trimmed by 4 bases and J by 2 bases, leaving 11 bases between them. Germline lookup yields CDR1 LGHNA and CDR2 YNFKEQ. The CDR3 loop is CASSPTTIQETQYF. For the CDR3, the DNA is TGTGCCAGCAGCCCAACTACGATACAAGAGACCCAGTACTTC.

This clonotype appeared a few times. V is TRBV5-1 and J is TRBJ2-3; 7 bases fit TRBD2. V lost 5 bases, J lost 5 bases, and 8 bases stayed unmatched. The CDR3 has 14 amino acids. Looked up from germline, CDR1 is SGHRS and CDR2 is YFSETQ. CDR3 sequence (DNA): TGCGCCAGCAGTGGCGGGGGAGGTATAGATACGCAGTATTTT. It specifies CASSGGGGIDTQYF.

This clonotype was detected only a few times. The CDR3 reads CASSQIGTEKLFF. CDR3 nucleotide sequence: TGCGCCAGCAGCCAAATAGGAACCGAAAAACTGTTTTTT. V is TRBV4-1 and J is TRBJ1-4, with unresolved D. CDR1 and CDR2 (germline): MGHRA, YSYEKL. V lost 2 bases to trimming and J lost 8 bases, with 9 bases between them. The CDR3 totals 13 residues.

The rearrangement uses TRBV12-3 or TRBV12-4 and TRBJ2-1; perhaps TRBD1 as D (6 bases). Trimming stripped 5 bases from V and 4 bases from J, with 12 bases between. The CDR3 totals 14 residues. CDR3: CASSMTGAYNEQFF. The CDR3 DNA reads as TGTGCCAGCAGTATGACAGGAGCATACAATGAGCAGTTCTTC.

This clonotype was recorded a few times. V gene TRBV11-2 combines with J gene TRBJ2-1; 12 bases agree with TRBD2. V lost 7 bases and J lost 9; bases outside the gene matches: 4. Germline V gene data show CDR1 as SGHAT and CDR2 as FQNNGV. This CDR3 has 13 residues. CDR3 loop: CASTGLAGFEQFF. CDR3 DNA: TGTGCCAGCACCGGACTAGCGGGATTTGAGCAGTTCTTC.

V usage is TRBV20-1 and J usage is TRBJ1-3, with TRBD1 identical over 8 bases. In germline, CDR1 is DFQATT, CDR2 SNEGSKA (reference sequence). The length of the CDR3 is 13 residues. V was pared by 5 bases and J by 8 bases, with 8 bases of the junction left unmatched. In nucleotides, the CDR3 is TGCAGTGCTGGACAGGGAATCGGGCACACCATATATTTT. Translated: CSAGQGIGHTIYF.

This clonotype has more than one count but fewer than ten. This sequence joins TRBV6-2 or TRBV6-3 and TRBJ2-1, with D hard to call. Germline V gives CDR1 MNHEY, CDR2 SVGEGT. The length of the CDR3 is 12 residues. Trimming pared 5 bases from V and 7 bases from J, leaving 9 bases between. This CDR3 reads CASSRFGNEQFF. DNA for the CDR3: TGTGCCAGCAGTCGGTTTGGGAATGAGCAGTTCTTC.

This clonotype has more than one count but fewer than ten. The chain couples TRBV11-3 to TRBJ2-7, with 16 bases matching TRBD2. The V segment lost 5 bases and the J segment 4 bases; nucleotides outside the gene matches: 5. Per germline, CDR1 SGHNT and CDR2 YENEEA. The CDR3 contains 16 residues. The CDR3 DNA reads as TGTGCCAGCAGCCCGGGACTAGCGGGGGGGCCATACGAGCAGTACTTC. Amino acids: CASSPGLAGGPYEQYF.

The chain is built from TRBV4-1 and TRBJ2-2, with TRBD1 as a possible D gene (6 bases). V was cut by 3 bases and J by 3 bases, with 17 bases left in between. Germline V gene data show CDR1 as MGHRA and CDR2 as YSYEKL. CDR3 length: 17 amino acids. This CDR3 reads CASSQALTRGDTGELFF. CDR3 DNA sequence: TGCGCCAGCAGCCAGGCGCTGACCAGGGGAGACACCGGGGAGCTGTTTTTT.